A single TCR beta chain is shown here with its context. What it binds is not known. This sample is drawn from a study of T cells in localized non-small cell lung cancer. Study-wide points: Median detection of top 100 tumor clones in adjacent lung was about 60 clones. Since sequencing was restricted to only one region of the tumor, intratumor heterogeneity remains a possibility. Longer overall survival was associated with a higher density of T cells in the blood.

This CDR3 is built from 18 residues. V lost 1 base, J lost 4 bases, and 20 bases lay in between. Germline V gives CDR1 SGHAT, CDR2 FQNNGV. Only in-frame clones appear in the TCRdb table, and some are missing; sequencing was by immunoSEQ multiplex PCR. The sample yields approximately 83,000 clones, more than 75% seen once. This sequence joins TRBV11-2 and TRBJ2-4, with a weak D call TRBD1 (5 bases). The receptor was derived from a woman aged 35 to 70 with stage I squamous cell lung carcinoma. The source material was peripheral blood, sampled before any cancer treatment. The CDR3 DNA follows: TGTGCCAGCAGCTTAGGTGCGTCGGCCAGGGTACCAAAAAACATTCAGTACTTC. Its protein is CASSLGASARVPKNIQYF.